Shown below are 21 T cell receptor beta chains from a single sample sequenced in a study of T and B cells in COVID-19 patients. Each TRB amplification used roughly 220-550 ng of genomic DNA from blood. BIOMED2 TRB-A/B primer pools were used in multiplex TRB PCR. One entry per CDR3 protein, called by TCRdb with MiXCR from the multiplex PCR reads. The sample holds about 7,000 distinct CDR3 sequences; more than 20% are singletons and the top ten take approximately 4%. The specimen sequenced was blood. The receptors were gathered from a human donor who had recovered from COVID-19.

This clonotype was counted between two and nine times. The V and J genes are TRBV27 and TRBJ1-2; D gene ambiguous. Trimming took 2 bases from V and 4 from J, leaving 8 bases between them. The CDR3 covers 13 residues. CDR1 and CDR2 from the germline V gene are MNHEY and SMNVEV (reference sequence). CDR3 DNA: TGTGCCAGCAGTTTAGGACCTCCCTATGGCTACACCTTC. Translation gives CASSLGPPYGYTF.

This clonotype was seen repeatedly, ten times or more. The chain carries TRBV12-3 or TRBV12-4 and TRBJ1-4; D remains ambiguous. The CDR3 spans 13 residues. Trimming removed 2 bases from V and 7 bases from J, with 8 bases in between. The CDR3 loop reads CASSLSGSEKLFF. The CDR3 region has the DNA TGTGCCAGCAGTTTATCGGGTAGTGAAAAACTGTTTTTT.

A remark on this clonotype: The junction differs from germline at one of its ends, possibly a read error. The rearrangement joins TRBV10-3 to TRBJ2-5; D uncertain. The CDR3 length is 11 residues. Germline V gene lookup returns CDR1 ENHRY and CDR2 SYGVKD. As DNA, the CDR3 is TGCGCCAGCAGACCACAAGAGACCCAGTACTTC. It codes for CASRPQETQYF.

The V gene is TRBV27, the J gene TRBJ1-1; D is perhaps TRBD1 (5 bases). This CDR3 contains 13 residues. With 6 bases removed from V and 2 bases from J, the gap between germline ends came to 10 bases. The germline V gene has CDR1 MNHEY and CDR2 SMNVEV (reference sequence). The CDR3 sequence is CASRTGINTEAFF. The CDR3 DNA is TGTGCCAGCAGAACAGGCATTAACACTGAAGCTTTCTTT.

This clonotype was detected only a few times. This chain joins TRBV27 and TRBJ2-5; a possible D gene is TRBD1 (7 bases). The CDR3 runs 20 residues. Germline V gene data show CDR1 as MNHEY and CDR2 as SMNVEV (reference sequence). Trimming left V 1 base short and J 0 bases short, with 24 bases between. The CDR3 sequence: CASSLFGGFKSTGYQETQYF. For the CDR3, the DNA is TGTGCCAGCAGTTTATTTGGGGGGTTTAAATCGACAGGGTACCAAGAGACCCAGTACTTC.

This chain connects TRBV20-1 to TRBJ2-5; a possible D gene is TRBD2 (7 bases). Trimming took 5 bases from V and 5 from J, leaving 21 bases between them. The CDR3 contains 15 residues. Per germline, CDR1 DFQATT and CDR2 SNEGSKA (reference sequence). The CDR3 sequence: CSAPNLGGAVETQYF. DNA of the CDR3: TGCAGTGCTCCGAACCTAGGGGGGGCCGTGGAGACCCAGTACTTC.

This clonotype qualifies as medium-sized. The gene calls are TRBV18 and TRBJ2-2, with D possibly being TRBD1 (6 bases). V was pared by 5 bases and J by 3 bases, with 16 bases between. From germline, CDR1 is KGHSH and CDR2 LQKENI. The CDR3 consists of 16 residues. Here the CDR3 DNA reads TGTGCCAGCTCAACACGAACAGGGCCCGACACCGGGGAGCTGTTTTTT. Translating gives CASSTRTGPDTGELFF. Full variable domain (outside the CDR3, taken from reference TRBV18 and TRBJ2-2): NAGVMQNPRHLVRRRGQEARLRCSPMKGHSHVYWYRQLPEEGLKFMVYLQKENIIDESGMPKERFSAEFPKEGPSILRIQQVVRGDSAAYFCASSTRTGPDTGELFFGEGSRLTVL.

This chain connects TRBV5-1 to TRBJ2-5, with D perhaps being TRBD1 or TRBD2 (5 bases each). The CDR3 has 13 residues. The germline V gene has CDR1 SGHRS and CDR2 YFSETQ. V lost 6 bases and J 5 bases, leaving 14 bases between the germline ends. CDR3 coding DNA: TGCGCCAGCACCGGGGCGTTCGGGGAGACCCAGTACTTC. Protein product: CASTGAFGETQYF.

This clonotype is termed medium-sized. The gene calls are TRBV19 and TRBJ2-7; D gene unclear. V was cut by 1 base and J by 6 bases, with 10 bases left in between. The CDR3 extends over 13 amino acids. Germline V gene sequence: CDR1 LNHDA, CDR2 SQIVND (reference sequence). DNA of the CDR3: TGTGCCAGTAGTATAGGATCATTAGGCGAGCAGTACTTC. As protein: CASSIGSLGEQYF.

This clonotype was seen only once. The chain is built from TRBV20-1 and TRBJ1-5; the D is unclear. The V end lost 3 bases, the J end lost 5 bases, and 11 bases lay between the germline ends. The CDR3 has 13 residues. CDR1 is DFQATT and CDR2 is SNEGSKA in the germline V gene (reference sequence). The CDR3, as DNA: TGCAGTGCTAGGTCGCAGGAGTATCAGCCCCAGCATTTT. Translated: CSARSQEYQPQHF.

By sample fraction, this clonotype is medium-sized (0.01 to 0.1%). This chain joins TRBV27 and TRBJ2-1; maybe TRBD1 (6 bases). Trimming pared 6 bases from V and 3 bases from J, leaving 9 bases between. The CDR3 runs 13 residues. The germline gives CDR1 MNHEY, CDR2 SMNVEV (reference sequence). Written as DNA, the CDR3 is TGTGCCAGCAGGACAGGTCTCTACAATGAGCAGTTCTTC. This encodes CASRTGLYNEQFF.

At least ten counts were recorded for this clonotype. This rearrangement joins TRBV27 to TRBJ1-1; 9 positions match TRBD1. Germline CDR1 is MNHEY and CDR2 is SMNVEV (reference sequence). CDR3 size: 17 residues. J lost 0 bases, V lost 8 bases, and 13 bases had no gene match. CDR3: CASGSYRTGEMNTEAFF. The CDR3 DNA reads TGTGCCAGCGGATCGTATCGGACAGGGGAAATGAACACTGAAGCTTTCTTT.

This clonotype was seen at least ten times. The CDR3, as DNA: TGTGCCTGGAGTTCGGACGTCCCCGAGGTTTTCTTT. Its translation: CAWSSDVPEVFF. The J gene is TRBJ1-1, the V gene TRBV30; D remains ambiguous. The length of the CDR3 is 12 residues. Germline loops: CDR1 GTSNPN, CDR2 SVGIG (reference sequence). V lost 2 bases and J 13 bases, leaving 17 bases between the germline ends.

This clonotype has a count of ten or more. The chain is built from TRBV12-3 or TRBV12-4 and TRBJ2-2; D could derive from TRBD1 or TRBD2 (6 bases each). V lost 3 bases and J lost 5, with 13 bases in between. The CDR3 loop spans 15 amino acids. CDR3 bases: TGTGCCAGCAGTTTCTCTGGAGGGGGTACCGGGGAGCTGTTTTTT. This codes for CASSFSGGGTGELFF.

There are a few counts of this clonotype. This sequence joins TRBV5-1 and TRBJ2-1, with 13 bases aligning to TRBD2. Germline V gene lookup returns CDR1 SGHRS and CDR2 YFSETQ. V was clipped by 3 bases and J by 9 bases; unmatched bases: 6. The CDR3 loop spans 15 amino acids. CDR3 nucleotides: TGCGCCAGCAGCTCTGAAAGGACTAGCGGGGGTGAGCAGTTCTTC. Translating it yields CASSSERTSGGEQFF.

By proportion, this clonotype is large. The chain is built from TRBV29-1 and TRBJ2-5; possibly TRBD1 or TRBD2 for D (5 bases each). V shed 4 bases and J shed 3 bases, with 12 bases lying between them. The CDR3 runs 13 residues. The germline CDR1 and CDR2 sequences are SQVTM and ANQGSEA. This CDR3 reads CSVVGTQKETQYF. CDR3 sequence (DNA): TGCAGCGTTGTAGGGACCCAAAAAGAGACCCAGTACTTC.

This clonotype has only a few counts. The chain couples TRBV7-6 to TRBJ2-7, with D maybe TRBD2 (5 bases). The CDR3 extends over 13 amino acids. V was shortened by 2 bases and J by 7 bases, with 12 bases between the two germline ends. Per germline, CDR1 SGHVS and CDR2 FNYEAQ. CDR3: CASSLRVTGEQYF. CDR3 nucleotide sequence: TGTGCCAGCAGCTTAAGGGTAACGGGGGAGCAGTACTTC.

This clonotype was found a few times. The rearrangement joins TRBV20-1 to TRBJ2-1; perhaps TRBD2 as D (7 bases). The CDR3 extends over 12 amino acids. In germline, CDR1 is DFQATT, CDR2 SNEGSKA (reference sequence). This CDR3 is CSGGGGYNEQFF. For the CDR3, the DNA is TGCAGCGGGGGAGGGGGGTACAATGAGCAGTTCTTC.

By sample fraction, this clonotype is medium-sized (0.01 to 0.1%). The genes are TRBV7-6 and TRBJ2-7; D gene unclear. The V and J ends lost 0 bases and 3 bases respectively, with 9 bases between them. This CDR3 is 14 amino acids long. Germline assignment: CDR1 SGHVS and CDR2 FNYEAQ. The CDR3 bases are TGTGCCAGCAGCTTAGCAGGCCCAGGCTACGAGCAGTACTTC. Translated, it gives CASSLAGPGYEQYF.

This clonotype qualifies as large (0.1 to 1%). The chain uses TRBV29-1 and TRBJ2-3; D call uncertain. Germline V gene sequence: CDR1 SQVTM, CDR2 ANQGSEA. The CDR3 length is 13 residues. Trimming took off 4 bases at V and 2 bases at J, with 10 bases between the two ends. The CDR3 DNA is TGCAGCGTTGCTGGGCGGAACACAGATACGCAGTATTTT. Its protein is CSVAGRNTDTQYF.

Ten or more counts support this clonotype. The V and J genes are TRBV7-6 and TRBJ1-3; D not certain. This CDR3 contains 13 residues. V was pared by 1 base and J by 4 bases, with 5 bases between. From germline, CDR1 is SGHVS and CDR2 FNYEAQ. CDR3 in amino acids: CASSLGAGNTIYF. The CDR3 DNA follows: TGTGCCAGCAGCTTAGGAGCCGGAAACACCATATATTTT.